One T cell receptor beta chain is described in this entry. Its antigen remains unidentified. V was trimmed by 5 bases and J by 4 bases, leaving 11 bases between them. The CDR3 is 13 amino acids. Germline V CDR1 and CDR2: SGHTA, FQGNSA. TCRdb re-called the 5' RACE reads with MiXCR, one entry per CDR3 protein. The repertoire holds about 580,000 distinct CDR3 sequences, with roughly a sixth as singletons. The sample comes from a study of T cells after yellow fever vaccination. Overall study findings and caveats: Reappearance after the booster was seen for most primary-vaccination clones, at roughly 96% CD4 and around 90% CD8.

V is TRBV7-2 and J is TRBJ1-2; TRBD1 is a possible D gene (5 bases). The specimen comprised PBMCs, sampled around 5 days after the first yellow fever vaccination. This sequence originates from a man between 18 and 29 years old who received the YFV17D yellow fever vaccine. The CDR3 DNA reads TGTGCCAGCAGCACCGGGACGGGCTATGGCTACACCTTC. Its protein is CASSTGTGYGYTF.